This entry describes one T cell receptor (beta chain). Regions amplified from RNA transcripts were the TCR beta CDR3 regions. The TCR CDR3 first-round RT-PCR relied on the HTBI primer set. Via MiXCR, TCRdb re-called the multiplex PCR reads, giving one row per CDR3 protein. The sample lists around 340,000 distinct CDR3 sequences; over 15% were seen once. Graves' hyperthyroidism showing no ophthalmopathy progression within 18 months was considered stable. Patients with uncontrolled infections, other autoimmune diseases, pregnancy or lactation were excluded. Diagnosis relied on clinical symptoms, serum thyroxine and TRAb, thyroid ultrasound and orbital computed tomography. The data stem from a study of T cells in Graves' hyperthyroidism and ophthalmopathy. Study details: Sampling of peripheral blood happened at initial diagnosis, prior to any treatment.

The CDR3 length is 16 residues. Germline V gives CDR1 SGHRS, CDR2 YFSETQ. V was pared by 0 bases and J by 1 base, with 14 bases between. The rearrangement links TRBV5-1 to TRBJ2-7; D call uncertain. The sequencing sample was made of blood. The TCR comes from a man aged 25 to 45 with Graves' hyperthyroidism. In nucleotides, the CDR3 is TGCGCCAGCAGCTTGGTATCGCAGGTGTTTTCCTACGAGCAGTACTTC. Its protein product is CASSLVSQVFSYEQYF.